The clone carrying this TCR beta chain was found many times. Its specificity is not known. Germline V CDR1 and CDR2: SGDLS, YYNGEE. The CDR3 runs to 13 residues. V gave up 0 bases and J gave up 8 bases; unmatched junction bases: 2. Graves' hyperthyroidism without ophthalmopathy progression within 18 months was termed stable. This sample is drawn from a study of T cells in Graves' hyperthyroidism and ophthalmopathy. Whole-study context: Prior to any treatment, at the point of initial diagnosis, peripheral blood was collected.

Study-wide results and limits: Appearing also in blood were most of the thyroid clonotypes expanded above 0.001.

The TCR beta CDR3 regions underwent amplification using RNA transcripts as the source. Primed by the HTBI set, a first-round RT-PCR was run on the TCR CDR3. TCRdb redid the calling of the multiplex PCR reads with MiXCR, one entry per CDR3 protein. The data contain 600,000 to 800,000 distinct CDR3 sequences, approximately 36% of them singletons. Material: blood. The gene calls are TRBV9 and TRBJ1-2; 9 nucleotides match TRBD1. The receptor was isolated from a woman aged 40 to 50 with Graves' hyperthyroidism. The chain's CDR3 is CASSVGTGEGYTF. As DNA, the CDR3 is TGTGCCAGCAGCGTAGGGACAGGGGAGGGCTACACCTTC.